The 8 T cell receptor beta chains given below trace back to one sample, sequenced in a study of OX40 agonist ivuxolimab in advanced cancers. Profiling relied on immunoSEQ multiplex PCR, and the TCRdb table lists in-frame clones only, not all of them. The repertoire has fewer than 65,000 clones, approximately 90% of them found once; the top ten carry around 5.8%. The specimen comprised CD4+ or CD8+ T cells sorted from blood, sampled in a trial of the OX40 agonist ivuxolimab. These TCRs come from an adult with an advanced solid tumor such as melanoma, head and neck, liver or kidney cancer.

V gene TRBV6-1 combines with J gene TRBJ2-3, with 8 bases matching TRBD1. From germline, CDR1 is MNHNS and CDR2 SASEGT. V was clipped by 0 bases and J by 2 bases; unmatched bases: 7. The CDR3 sequence is 17 residues long. This chain's CDR3 is CASSEAFGTGITDTQYF. As DNA, the CDR3 is TGTGCCAGCAGTGAAGCTTTTGGGACAGGTATCACAGATACGCAGTATTTT.

This clone was picked up one time. The V gene is TRBV7-9, the J gene TRBJ2-7; D tentatively reads TRBD1 or TRBD2 (6 bases each). Trimming shortened V by 6 bases and J by 3 bases, and 15 bases separated the two germline ends. The CDR3 loop spans 14 amino acids. CDR1 SEHNR and CDR2 FQNEAQ come from the germline V gene (reference sequence). The CDR3 DNA is TGTGCCAGCAGGAGGGGGGATGGGGGCTACGAGCAGTACTTC. Translation gives CASRRGDGGYEQYF.

The J gene is TRBJ2-6, the V gene TRBV7-2, with 7 bases identical to TRBD1. The CDR3 runs 15 residues. V was pared by 4 bases and J by 4 bases, with 4 bases of the junction left unmatched. Germline V CDR1 and CDR2: SGHTA, FQGNSA. The CDR3 is CASSSRDRGANVLTF. The CDR3 nucleotides are TGTGCCAGCAGCTCCCGGGACAGAGGGGCCAACGTCCTGACTTTC. The entire variable domain, with the rest obtained from reference TRBV7-2 and TRBJ2-6, is as follows: GAGVSQSPSNKVTEKGKDVELRCDPISGHTALYWYRQSLGQGLEFLIYFQGNSAPDKSGLPSDRFSAERTGGSVSTLTIQRTQQEDSAVYLCASSSRDRGANVLTFGAGSRLTVL.

V is TRBV5-1 and J is TRBJ2-1; 10 positions agree with TRBD2. V lost 4 bases and J lost 3; bases outside the gene matches: 7. There are 16 residues in the CDR3. From germline, CDR1 is SGHRS and CDR2 YFSETQ. The CDR3: CASSVTSGTNYNEQFF. CDR3 in DNA: TGCGCCAGCAGCGTAACTAGCGGGACGAACTACAATGAGCAGTTCTTC.

This clone was found a few times. The V call is TRBV9, the J call TRBJ1-1; TRBD1 is a possible D gene (5 bases). V dropped 4 bases and J dropped 0 bases, with 13 bases sitting between them. The germline CDR1 and CDR2 sequences are SGDLS and YYNGEE. There are 15 residues in the CDR3. CDR3 loop: CASSPRQILNTEAFF. CDR3 DNA sequence: TGTGCCAGCAGCCCGCGACAGATTTTGAACACTGAAGCTTTCTTT.

This clone was seen once. This chain links TRBV6-1 with TRBJ2-2; no clear D. From germline, CDR1 is MNHNS and CDR2 SASEGT. CDR3 length: 12 residues. The ends were cut back, 4 bases at V and 3 bases at J, with 3 bases in the middle. CDR3 nucleotides: TGTGCCAGCAGTGTCCACACCGGGGAGCTGTTTTTT. This translates into CASSVHTGELFF.

V gene TRBV18 combines with J gene TRBJ2-7; D is perhaps TRBD1 (5 bases). Trimming took 1 base from V and 3 from J, leaving 13 bases between them. Per germline, CDR1 KGHSH and CDR2 LQKENI. The CDR3 sequence is 15 residues long. The CDR3 sequence is CASSPQGNYGYEQYF. CDR3 coding DNA: TGTGCCAGCTCACCACAGGGGAATTACGGCTACGAGCAGTACTTC.

This rearrangement joins TRBV19 to TRBJ2-3, with TRBD1 matching 8 bases. From germline, CDR1 is LNHDA and CDR2 SQIVND (reference sequence). With V trimmed by 3 bases and J by 5 bases, 7 bases remained unmatched. This CDR3 has 15 amino acids. The CDR3 sequence: CASSIGQGWGDTQYF. CDR3 bases: TGTGCCAGTAGTATCGGACAGGGTTGGGGAGATACGCAGTATTTT.